The 18 T cell receptor beta chains below were found in one sample sequenced in a study of STAT5B mutations in CD4+ large granular lymphocyte leukemia. Sequencing was performed with immunoSEQ multiplex PCR; in TCRdb, only in-frame clones are kept and a portion is missing. The top ten hold around 0.37% of the sample, which has tens of thousands of clones, approximately 84% seen once. The source material was CD4+ T cells from blood buffy coats. The receptor source for this set is a human donor in good health.

The chain employs TRBV29-1 and TRBJ2-1; TRBD2 agrees at 12 bases. Germline assignment: CDR1 SQVTM and CDR2 ANQGSEA. This CDR3 spans 15 amino acids. Germline trimming cut 8 bases from V and 6 bases from J; bases unmatched to any gene: 11. CDR3 sequence: CSTRTSGILGNEQFF. The CDR3 coding sequence is TGCAGCACCCGGACTAGCGGGATTCTTGGCAATGAGCAGTTCTTC.

The chain has TRBV6-5 and TRBJ2-1, with D perhaps TRBD1 (5 bases). This CDR3 is built from 14 residues. Trimming pared 0 bases from V and 7 bases from J, leaving 10 bases between. Germline lookup yields CDR1 MNHEY and CDR2 SVGAGI. CDR3 loop: CASSYSGQRNEQFF. Written as DNA, the CDR3 is TGTGCCAGCAGTTACTCGGGGCAGAGAAATGAGCAGTTCTTC.

This clone has just a few counts. This chain links TRBV29-1 with TRBJ2-2; 8 nucleotides line up with TRBD1. The CDR3 contains 13 residues. Germline CDR1 SQVTM, CDR2 ANQGSEA. Germline trimming cut 7 bases from V and 4 bases from J; bases unmatched to any gene: 5. The CDR3 DNA follows: TGCAGCGCCCAGGGACAGGTCACCGGGGAGCTGTTTTTT. As protein: CSAQGQVTGELFF.

This clone appeared a few times. The CDR3 DNA follows: TGTGCCAGCAGTGGAACCTGGGGGCAGGGCTATAATTCACCCCTCCACTTT. It translates to CASSGTWGQGYNSPLHF. The chain recombines TRBV6-1 with TRBJ1-6, with D perhaps matching TRBD1 (6 bases). Trimming left V 4 bases short and J 3 bases short, with 16 bases between. CDR1 MNHNS and CDR2 SASEGT come from the germline V gene. The CDR3 is 17 amino acids.

Only one count was recorded for this clone. The V and J genes are TRBV28 and TRBJ1-2; D possibly corresponds to TRBD1 (5 bases). V shed 6 bases and J shed 4 bases, with 18 bases lying between them. CDR3 length equals 15 residues. Germline V gene data show CDR1 as MDHEN and CDR2 as SYDVKM. CDR3 region: CASRFSGGSLYGYTF. CDR3 DNA: TGTGCCAGCAGATTCTCTGGGGGTAGCCTCTATGGCTACACCTTC.

The V call is TRBV30, the J call TRBJ2-5; TRBD2 matches 7 bases. V trimming: 2 bases; J trimming: 3 bases; junction bases outside the gene matches: 6. This CDR3 has 14 residues. The germline gives CDR1 GTSNPN, CDR2 SVGIG (reference sequence). The CDR3 sequence is CAWSRRLAKETQYF. In DNA, the CDR3 is TGTGCCTGGAGTAGGAGACTAGCTAAAGAGACCCAGTACTTC.

This clone was counted once. The J gene is TRBJ1-3, the V gene TRBV9; possibly TRBD1 for D (5 bases). The germline gives CDR1 SGDLS, CDR2 YYNGEE. The germline V and J ends were trimmed by 0 bases and 1 base, with 14 bases remaining between them. CDR3 length: 17 amino acids. The DNA of the CDR3 is TGTGCCAGCAGCGTAGTATCCGACAGCCCATCTGGAAACACCATATATTTT. This sequence encodes CASSVVSDSPSGNTIYF.

This clone turned up a few times. The rearrangement uses TRBV6-5 and TRBJ1-1, with D maybe TRBD1 (5 bases). Per germline, CDR1 MNHEY and CDR2 SVGAGI. V was cut by 1 base and J by 1 base, with 7 bases left in between. The length of the CDR3 is 14 residues. The CDR3: CASSYFGQNTEAFF. DNA of the CDR3: TGTGCCAGCAGTTACTTCGGACAGAACACTGAAGCTTTCTTT.

The chain recombines TRBV6-5 with TRBJ1-2, with D possibly TRBD1 on 5 matching bases. The germline CDR1 and CDR2 sequences are MNHEY and SVGAGI. The CDR3 spans 15 residues. Trimming removed 0 bases from V and 4 bases from J, with 12 bases in between. CDR3 loop: CASSYSSSQGYGYTF. The CDR3 DNA is TGTGCCAGCAGTTACTCTTCTTCCCAGGGCTATGGCTACACCTTC.

The chain uses TRBV6-5 and TRBJ1-1, with D uncertain. Trimming stripped 6 bases from V and 1 base from J, with 15 bases between. The germline CDR1 and CDR2 sequences are MNHEY and SVGAGI. CDR3 length: 15 amino acids. The chain's CDR3 is CASRNSPRPNTEAFF. The CDR3 DNA follows: TGTGCCAGCAGAAATTCCCCGCGGCCGAACACTGAAGCTTTCTTT.

The chain carries TRBV6-1 and TRBJ2-3, with D perhaps being TRBD1 or TRBD2 (5 bases each). This CDR3 is 15 amino acids long. Trimming cost V 7 bases and J 0 bases, with 14 bases left between them. CDR1 is MNHNS, CDR2 SASEGT, per germline. In nucleotides, the CDR3 is TGTGCCAGCATACACGGGACGTCGAGCACAGATACGCAGTATTTT. It translates to CASIHGTSSTDTQYF.

The rearrangement links TRBV2 to TRBJ2-5; D unclear. This CDR3 region has 13 residues. The germline V gene encodes CDR1 SNHLY and CDR2 FYNNEI. Trimming left V 4 bases short and J 1 base short, with 7 bases between. The CDR3 loop is CASSGLFQETQYF. The CDR3 nucleotides read TGTGCCAGCAGTGGTTTGTTCCAAGAGACCCAGTACTTC.

V is TRBV4-2 and J is TRBJ2-5; D might be TRBD1 (6 bases). CDR1 is LGHNA, CDR2 YNFKEQ, per germline. Trimming shortened V by 3 bases and J by 4 bases, and 12 bases separated the two germline ends. This CDR3 comprises 14 residues. The CDR3 sequence is CASSQLIGGETQYF. The CDR3 DNA is TGTGCCAGCAGCCAGTTAATAGGGGGAGAGACCCAGTACTTC.

The chain uses TRBV9 and TRBJ2-2; D is unresolved. The germline V gene has CDR1 SGDLS and CDR2 YYNGEE. CDR3 size: 14 residues. V gave up 6 bases and J gave up 5 bases, with 14 bases separating them. The CDR3 region is CASTFQWGTGELFF. The CDR3 bases are TGTGCCAGCACCTTCCAGTGGGGAACCGGGGAGCTGTTTTTT.

The CDR3 sequence is CASSFPGAQFF. DNA for the CDR3: TGTGCCAGCAGCTTCCCGGGGGCGCAGTTCTTC. This sequence joins TRBV7-2 and TRBJ2-1; D might be TRBD1 or TRBD2, each matching 6 bases. Trimming took 3 bases from V and 12 from J, leaving 9 bases between them. Germline V gene lookup returns CDR1 SGHTA and CDR2 FQGNSA. The length of the CDR3 is 11 residues.

This clone has only a few counts. The rearrangement links TRBV4-1 to TRBJ2-7; D not certain. Looked up from germline, CDR1 is MGHRA and CDR2 is YSYEKL. V lost 0 bases and J 3 bases, leaving 6 bases between the germline ends. The CDR3 is made up of 13 amino acids. CDR3 bases: TGCGCCAGCAGCCAAGACAGATACTACGAGCAGTACTTC. Translating gives CASSQDRYYEQYF.

The rearrangement uses TRBV6-6 and TRBJ2-5, with a tentative D call TRBD2 (5 bases). Trimming took off 7 bases at V and 4 bases at J, with 16 bases between the two ends. Germline lookup yields CDR1 MNHNY and CDR2 SVGAGI (reference sequence). The CDR3 is made up of 14 amino acids. CDR3 amino acids: CASTFVPRGETQYF. CDR3 coding DNA: TGTGCCAGCACCTTCGTTCCTCGGGGAGAGACCCAGTACTTC.

V and J are TRBV30 and TRBJ1-4, with D maybe TRBD1 (6 bases). Germline V gives CDR1 GTSNPN, CDR2 SVGIG (reference sequence). V was cut by 4 bases and J by 3 bases, with 9 bases left in between. The CDR3 has 13 residues. The CDR3 DNA sequence: TGTGCCTGGAATACAGGGCCTAATGAAAAACTGTTTTTT. Translating gives CAWNTGPNEKLFF.